The 31 T cell receptor beta chains below were found in one sample sequenced in a study of cytomegalovirus exposure and HLA in healthy donors. PCR primers comprised 60 Vbeta and 13 Jbeta primers. TCRdb keeps only in-frame clones here, not all; method: immunoSEQ multiplex PCR. The table includes fewer than 140,000 clones, roughly 70% detected once. The sample comprised PBMCs. The receptors were sampled from a male donor in good health and CMV-seropositive.

V is TRBV27 and J is TRBJ2-7; 9 nucleotides match TRBD1. The CDR3 length is 14 residues. Unmatched junction bases numbered 10, after V lost 7 bases and J lost 6 bases. Germline CDR1 MNHEY, CDR2 SMNVEV (reference sequence). CDR3 nucleotide sequence: TGTGCCAGCATCGATTCACAGGGGGCGCGCGAGCAGTACTTC. As protein: CASIDSQGAREQYF.

This clone was seen a few times. This chain uses TRBV9 with TRBJ1-4, with TRBD1 as a possible D gene (6 bases). The CDR3 length is 14 residues. V dropped 0 bases and J dropped 7 bases, with 10 bases sitting between them. The germline V gene has CDR1 SGDLS and CDR2 YYNGEE. The CDR3 is CASSVGRGREKLFF. The DNA of the CDR3 is TGTGCCAGCAGCGTAGGCAGGGGTCGTGAAAAACTGTTTTTT.

This clone has only a few counts. The rearrangement uses TRBV27 and TRBJ2-1, with 12 bases fitting TRBD2. Germline V lookup: CDR1 MNHEY, CDR2 SMNVEV (reference sequence). The CDR3 covers 14 residues. V dropped 7 bases and J dropped 7; count of bases not matched to a gene: 5. Written as DNA, the CDR3 is TGTGCCAGCATAATTGGACTAGCGGGAAATGAGCAGTTCTTC. Protein product: CASIIGLAGNEQFF.

CDR3 bases: TGTGCCAGCTCACCTACGAAACAGGGACTAAATGAAAAACTGTTTTTT. Its protein product is CASSPTKQGLNEKLFF. The chain employs TRBV18 and TRBJ1-4, with a possible D match to TRBD1 (6 bases). Looked up from germline, CDR1 is KGHSH and CDR2 is LQKENI. V lost 3 bases and J 5 bases, leaving 16 bases between the germline ends. This CDR3 is built from 16 residues.

A few counts support this clone. The chain carries TRBV5-1 and TRBJ2-7; a possible D gene is TRBD2 (5 bases). Germline V gives CDR1 SGHRS, CDR2 YFSETQ. CDR3 length: 16 amino acids. Trimming removed 5 bases from V and 2 bases from J, with 20 bases in between. CDR3 region: CASRKGALTGTYEQYF. The CDR3 nucleotides are TGCGCCAGCAGGAAGGGTGCTCTAACGGGAACCTACGAGCAGTACTTC.

The chain has TRBV7-9 and TRBJ2-3, with a possible D match to TRBD1 (6 bases). The CDR3 is made up of 15 amino acids. Trimming removed 2 bases at V and 1 base at J, with 10 bases between. Germline V gene data show CDR1 as SEHNR and CDR2 as FQNEAQ (reference sequence). CDR3 DNA: TGTGCCAGCAGCTTACCAGAGGGGGGCACAGATACGCAGTATTTT. It specifies CASSLPEGGTDTQYF. Based on the CDR3 plus reference TRBV7-9 and TRBJ2-3, the full variable domain is DTGVSQNPRHKITKRGQNVTFRCDPISEHNRLYWYRQTLGQGPEFLTYFQNEAQLEKSRLLSDRFSAERPKGSFSTLEIQRTEQGDSAMYLCASSLPEGGTDTQYFGPGTRLTVL.

This clone appeared a single time. This chain joins TRBV7-3 and TRBJ1-5; TRBD1 matches at 8 bases. J gave up 5 bases and V 3 bases, and 12 bases lay outside the gene matches. Germline CDR1 SGHTA, CDR2 FQGTGA. The CDR3 totals 17 residues. CDR3 region: CASSFPPGQEVYQPQHF. CDR3 DNA: TGTGCCAGCAGCTTCCCGCCGGGACAGGAAGTGTATCAGCCCCAGCATTTT. Together with reference TRBV7-3 and TRBJ1-5, the CDR3 gives the full variable domain: GAGVSQTPSNKVTEKGKYVELRCDPISGHTALYWYRQSLGQGPEFLIYFQGTGAADDSGLPNDRFFAVRPEGSVSTLKIQRTERGDSAVYLCASSFPPGQEVYQPQHFGDGTRLSIL.

This chain links TRBV9 with TRBJ2-3; TRBD2 matches at 12 bases. This CDR3 is built from 16 residues. V shed 7 bases, J shed 0 bases, and the junction held 6 bases outside the gene matches. The V gene's germline CDR1 is SGDLS and CDR2 YYNGEE. This chain's CDR3 is CASSIGTSGSTDTQYF. CDR3 DNA sequence: TGTGCCAGCTCAATAGGGACTAGCGGGAGCACAGATACGCAGTATTTT.

This clone was counted between two and nine times. The gene calls are TRBV5-1 and TRBJ2-1; 8 bases match TRBD1. The V gene's germline CDR1 is SGHRS and CDR2 YFSETQ. Germline trimming cut 4 bases from V and 6 bases from J; bases unmatched to any gene: 9. The CDR3 is 15 residues long. The CDR3 protein is CASSLIDRGGNEQFF. The CDR3 DNA is TGCGCCAGCAGCCTGATAGACAGGGGCGGCAATGAGCAGTTCTTC.

The chain couples TRBV14 to TRBJ2-7, with 11 bases aligning to TRBD2. Looked up from germline, CDR1 is SGHDN and CDR2 is FVKESK. V was clipped by 3 bases and J by 3 bases; unmatched bases: 7. The CDR3 has 16 residues. CDR3 in amino acids: CASSHGTSGSVYEQYF. The CDR3 DNA is TGTGCCAGCAGCCATGGAACTAGCGGGAGTGTCTACGAGCAGTACTTC.

The rearrangement links TRBV15 to TRBJ1-1, with TRBD1 identical over 7 bases. This CDR3 is built from 17 residues. Germline-derived CDR1 and CDR2 are LNHNV and YYDKDF (reference sequence). The V gene end was trimmed by 1 base and the J gene end by 2 bases; junction bases not matched to a gene: 10. The CDR3 coding sequence is TGTGCCACCAGCAGAGTCATTCGACAGGGAGTTAACACTGAAGCTTTCTTT. Translating gives CATSRVIRQGVNTEAFF.

This clone occurred a few times. V gene TRBV4-2 combines with J gene TRBJ2-1; 7 bases match TRBD1. Unmatched junction bases numbered 11, after V lost 0 bases and J lost 9 bases. The CDR3 consists of 16 residues. CDR1 is LGHNA and CDR2 is YNFKEQ in the germline V gene. As DNA, the CDR3 is TGTGCCAGCAGCCAAGATGGACAAGCCCCAGGGGGTGAGCAGTTCTTC. It encodes CASSQDGQAPGGEQFF.

The chain is built from TRBV30 and TRBJ2-1; 7 bases are a match to TRBD1. CDR3 size: 15 residues. The germline V gene encodes CDR1 GTSNPN and CDR2 SVGIG (reference sequence). J was trimmed by 0 bases and V by 2 bases; bases with no gene match: 4. The CDR3 nucleotides are TGTGCCTGGAGTTTCGGGACAGCCTCCTACAATGAGCAGTTCTTC. Protein sequence: CAWSFGTASYNEQFF.

The rearrangement uses TRBV9 and TRBJ1-2; TRBD1 aligns across 10 bases. Germline V gene sequence: CDR1 SGDLS, CDR2 YYNGEE. After removal of 4 bases from V and 4 bases from J, the junction contained 10 bases not matched to a gene. The CDR3 contains 16 residues. This chain's CDR3 is CASSPHPGQGSYGYTF. The CDR3 coding sequence is TGTGCCAGCAGCCCTCACCCGGGACAGGGGAGCTATGGCTACACCTTC.

The genes are TRBV12-5 and TRBJ1-1, with 11 bases fitting TRBD1. The germline V gene encodes CDR1 LGHNT and CDR2 FRNRAP. The trim removed 2 bases at V and 1 base at J, leaving 6 bases unmatched. There are 17 residues in the CDR3. The CDR3 protein is CASGLSRTGGANTEAFF. The CDR3 DNA follows: TGTGCTAGTGGTTTGTCCCGGACAGGGGGCGCGAACACTGAAGCTTTCTTT.

The chain couples TRBV27 to TRBJ2-7; TRBD1 aligns across 9 bases. The V segment lost 4 bases and the J segment 0 bases; nucleotides outside the gene matches: 4. The CDR3 runs 15 residues. Germline V gene lookup returns CDR1 MNHEY and CDR2 SMNVEV (reference sequence). Here the CDR3 DNA reads TGTGCCAGCAGTTGGGGACAGGGCCCCTCCTACGAGCAGTACTTC. It yields the protein CASSWGQGPSYEQYF.

The chain has TRBV7-6 and TRBJ2-1; 9 positions agree with TRBD1. This CDR3 is 18 amino acids long. Germline CDR1 reads SGHVS; CDR2 reads FNYEAQ. V dropped 5 bases and J dropped 6; count of bases not matched to a gene: 17. CDR3 in DNA: TGTGCCAGCAGCCGTTCCGTAGTCCGGGACAGGGACCCCAATGAGCAGTTCTTC. It encodes CASSRSVVRDRDPNEQFF.

DNA for the CDR3: TGTGCCAGCAGCTTAAAGGCGGGCCGGGAGCATGAGCAGTACTTC. It codes for CASSLKAGREHEQYF. The gene calls are TRBV7-2 and TRBJ2-7, with D possibly being TRBD2 (6 bases). This CDR3 comprises 15 residues. CDR1 is SGHTA and CDR2 is FQGNSA in the germline V gene. V was shortened by 2 bases and J by 7 bases, with 18 bases between the two germline ends. The variable domain in full, completed from reference TRBV7-2 and TRBJ2-7, reads GAGVSQSPSNKVTEKGKDVELRCDPISGHTALYWYRQSLGQGLEFLIYFQGNSAPDKSGLPSDRFSAERTGGSVSTLTIQRTQQEDSAVYLCASSLKAGREHEQYFGPGTRLTVT.

The rearrangement uses TRBV7-2 and TRBJ1-2; 9 nucleotides align to TRBD1. The V segment lost 3 bases and the J segment 0 bases; nucleotides outside the gene matches: 8. Germline V lookup: CDR1 SGHTA, CDR2 FQGNSA. The CDR3 has 17 amino acids. The CDR3 nucleotides read TGTGCCAGCAGCTTTCTAGGACAGGGGACTGCTAACTATGGCTACACCTTC. Its translation: CASSFLGQGTANYGYTF.

Concerning this clone: At one end, the junction sequence differs from germline, possibly due to a read error. The V gene is TRBV5-4, the J gene TRBJ2-7; D remains unclear. The CDR3 loop spans 14 amino acids. CDR1 SGHNT and CDR2 YYREEE come from the germline V gene (reference sequence). CDR3 nucleotides: TGTGCCAGCAGTTTGGCCGGTAACGCCTACGAGCAGTACTTC. Translated, it gives CASSLAGNAYEQYF.

This chain connects TRBV7-3 to TRBJ2-2; possible D gene TRBD2, 5 bases. The length of the CDR3 is 16 residues. The V end was cut by 1 base, the J end by 3 bases, with 12 bases between. CDR1 and CDR2 (germline): SGHTA, FQGTGA. This CDR3 is CASSLIVGRDTGELFF. CDR3 DNA sequence: TGTGCCAGCAGCTTAATAGTCGGGCGGGACACCGGGGAGCTGTTTTTT.

The table lists this clone with a count of one. The chain recombines TRBV27 with TRBJ1-3; D perhaps matches TRBD1 (5 bases). The germline CDR1 and CDR2 sequences are MNHEY and SMNVEV (reference sequence). This CDR3 comprises 16 residues. V dropped 5 bases and J dropped 2 bases, with 16 bases sitting between them. CDR3 region: CASSTSGQRAGNTIYF. The CDR3 region has the DNA TGTGCCAGCAGTACGTCAGGGCAGCGCGCTGGAAACACCATATATTTT.

The chain couples TRBV6-5 to TRBJ2-2, with D maybe TRBD2 (6 bases). Trimming left V 8 bases short and J 0 bases short, with 13 bases between. This CDR3 has 15 amino acids. In germline, CDR1 is MNHEY, CDR2 SVGAGI. The CDR3: CASGLRLANTGELFF. The CDR3 bases are TGTGCCAGCGGGCTAAGACTAGCGAACACCGGGGAGCTGTTTTTT.

J is TRBJ1-6 and V is TRBV5-1; D may be TRBD1 (6 bases). V was trimmed by 2 bases and J by 10 bases, leaving 16 bases between them. Per the germline V gene, CDR1 is SGHRS and CDR2 is YFSETQ. The CDR3 runs to 15 residues. The CDR3 DNA is TGCGCCAGCAGCTTCAACAGGGACCAGGGATCACCCCTCCACTTT. Translation: CASSFNRDQGSPLHF. Full variable domain (missing parts from reference TRBV5-1 and TRBJ1-6): KAGVTQTPRYLIKTRGQQVTLSCSPISGHRSVSWYQQTPGQGLQFLFEYFSETQRNKGNFPGRFSGRQFSNSRSEMNVSTLELGDSALYLCASSFNRDQGSPLHFGNGTRLTVT.

The chain combines TRBV10-3 with TRBJ2-1; D is perhaps TRBD2 (6 bases). Per the germline V gene, CDR1 is ENHRY and CDR2 is SYGVKD. The CDR3 covers 15 residues. Between the trimmed V and J ends, which lost 2 bases and 6 bases, there was a span of 14 bases. The CDR3 loop reads CAISEGRERVNEQFF. Here the CDR3 DNA reads TGTGCCATCAGTGAGGGTCGGGAGAGGGTCAATGAGCAGTTCTTC.

The V call is TRBV4-3, the J call TRBJ1-2; 9 nucleotides agree with TRBD1. The germline gives CDR1 LGHNA, CDR2 YSLEER. The V gene end was trimmed by 1 base and the J gene end by 2 bases; junction bases not matched to a gene: 5. This CDR3 contains 16 residues. CDR3: CASSQVDGQGNYGYTF. The CDR3 region has the DNA TGCGCCAGCAGCCAAGTGGACGGACAGGGGAACTATGGCTACACCTTC.

The chain couples TRBV4-2 to TRBJ2-1; tentatively, D is TRBD2 (6 bases). Looked up from germline, CDR1 is LGHNA and CDR2 is YNFKEQ. Trimming pared 6 bases from V and 10 bases from J, leaving 16 bases between. CDR3 length: 13 amino acids. The CDR3 bases are TGTGCCAGCAGGAGCGGGTTTGGTAGCGAGCAGTTCTTC. As protein: CASRSGFGSEQFF.

This clone has a handful of counts. This sequence joins TRBV5-5 and TRBJ1-1; TRBD1 agrees at 9 bases. The CDR3 sequence is 16 residues long. The V gene end was trimmed by 4 bases and the J gene end by 0 bases; junction bases not matched to a gene: 7. Germline-derived CDR1 and CDR2 are SGHKS and YYEKEE (reference sequence). The CDR3 sequence: CASSAGTGSMNTEAFF. CDR3 DNA sequence: TGTGCCAGCAGCGCCGGGACAGGGAGCATGAACACTGAAGCTTTCTTT.

This clone was seen a handful of times. Written as DNA, the CDR3 is TGTGCCAGCAGACAAACAGGGTTGACTCAGCCCCAGCATTTT. Its protein product is CASRQTGLTQPQHF. The chain joins TRBV7-2 to TRBJ1-5; D perhaps matches TRBD1 (6 bases). This CDR3 region has 14 residues. Trimming left V 6 bases short and J 6 bases short, with 15 bases between. The germline V gene encodes CDR1 SGHTA and CDR2 FQGNSA.

CDR3 amino acids: CASSLVGMDIGGYTF. CDR3 nucleotide sequence: TGCGCCAGCAGCTTGGTCGGAATGGACATCGGGGGCTACACCTTC. This rearrangement joins TRBV5-1 to TRBJ1-2, with D maybe TRBD1 (5 bases). Trimming cost V 0 bases and J 8 bases, with 17 bases left between them. Per germline, CDR1 SGHRS and CDR2 YFSETQ. The CDR3 is made up of 15 amino acids.

V usage is TRBV13 and J usage is TRBJ2-7; 7 positions match TRBD1. The CDR3 totals 17 residues. Losses at the gene ends were 0 bases for V and 2 bases for J; bases not matched to a gene: 10. Germline V lookup: CDR1 PRHDT, CDR2 FYEKMQ (reference sequence). CDR3 DNA sequence: TGTGCCAGCAGCTTAGGGAGAGCCCGGGACAGAGCCTACGAGCAGTACTTC. The encoded protein is CASSLGRARDRAYEQYF.